The present TCR beta chain was sequenced within a study of blood T cell repertoires in COVID-19. It was during active infection that Seattle patients were enrolled and then longitudinally followed. Profiled with immunoSEQ multiplex PCR; TCRdb holds only in-frame clones, not every one. The sample holds about 240,000 clones, around nine tenths seen once. The ends lost 2 bases at V and 7 bases at J; junction bases unmatched: 5. This CDR3 has 15 residues. Germline V gives CDR1 SGHNT, CDR2 YYREEE (reference sequence). The chain recombines TRBV5-4 with TRBJ1-4, with 10 positions matching TRBD1. Sequencing was done on a sample of peripheral blood. This clonotype was obtained from a man younger than 40 with COVID-19, enrolled during active disease. This CDR3 is CASSFRQGAGEKLFF. CDR3 in DNA: TGTGCCAGCAGCTTCCGACAGGGGGCGGGTGAAAAACTGTTTTTT. The whole variable domain, filled in from reference TRBV5-4 and TRBJ1-4, reads ETGVTQSPTHLIKTRGQQVTLRCSSQSGHNTVSWYQQALGQGPQFIFQYYREEENGRGNFPPRFSGLQFPNYSSELNVNALELDDSALYLCASSFRQGAGEKLFFGSGTQLSVL.